Included here is one T cell receptor (beta chain) sequence, with context. Its cognate antigen is unknown. The CDR3 extends over 17 amino acids. Per the germline V gene, CDR1 is MGHRA and CDR2 is YSYEKL. The trim removed 1 base at V and 3 bases at J, leaving 5 bases unmatched. The data belong to a study of T cell repertoires in cytomegalovirus infection. The overall study: Both recently identified HLA-C-restricted and well-studied HLA-B-restricted CMV epitopes were used in the study. Public TCR beta signatures indicated both CMV infection and matching HLA type. Study findings and constraints: Cumulative public TCR beta family frequency identified carriers of CMV plus the relevant HLA. It was HLA-C-restricted CMV-specific TCR beta clonotypes that dominated the response ex vivo.

MiXCR was run by TCRdb on the reads, yielding one entry per CDR3 protein. The data contain about 830,000 distinct CDR3 sequences, less than 35% of them seen just once; the ten biggest clones take up under 15%. The sample here was cultured CD8+ T cells from PBMCs, taken from culture after CMV antigen stimulation. The V call is TRBV4-1, the J call TRBJ2-2; TRBD2 matches 10 bases. The clonotype originates from a human donor in good health (CMV status not recorded). Some clones in this sample may be carry-over from other donors' samples. CDR3 nucleotide sequence: TGCGCCAGCAGCCAAGTCCTAGCGGGGGTCGACACCGGGGAGCTGTTTTTT. Encoded protein: CASSQVLAGVDTGELFF.